This paragraph covers one T cell receptor (beta chain) sequence. What it recognizes is unknown. This sample is drawn from a study of T cells in Graves' hyperthyroidism and ophthalmopathy. General study results and limits: Blood shared most expanded thyroid clonotypes above 0.001.

Stable Graves' hyperthyroidism denoted no ophthalmopathy progression over 18 months. Exclusion of patients followed from uncontrolled infection, other autoimmune disease, pregnancy or lactation. The source of the PBMCs was approximately 10 ml of fresh peripheral blood. The V segment lost 2 bases and the J segment 4 bases; nucleotides outside the gene matches: 7. Germline V CDR1 and CDR2: DFQATT, SNEGSKA (reference sequence). This CDR3 contains 15 residues. TCR beta CDR3 regions were amplified from RNA. When the TCR CDR3 underwent first-round RT-PCR, the HTBI primer set was used. TCRdb re-called the multiplex PCR reads with MiXCR, one entry per CDR3 protein. The data contain roughly 200,000 distinct CDR3 sequences, about a sixth of them singletons.

The sequence derives from a man aged 35-49 years with Graves' hyperthyroidism. The V and J genes are TRBV20-1 and TRBJ2-1, with 8 bases aligning to TRBD1. The sequenced sample consisted of blood. The CDR3 loop is CSARLPGQAYNEQFF. The DNA for the CDR3 is TGCAGTGCTAGATTACCGGGACAGGCTTACAATGAGCAGTTCTTC.